The count of the clone carrying this T cell receptor beta chain is one. A roughly 120-subject validation cohort, separate from the 666-subject first cohort, supplied the donors. This sample is drawn from a study of cytomegalovirus exposure and HLA in healthy donors. Germline V gene lookup returns CDR1 ENHRY and CDR2 SYGVKD. The CDR3 runs to 12 residues. Trimming left V 6 bases short and J 4 bases short, with 9 bases between. The assay was immunoSEQ multiplex PCR, and TCRdb's table has in-frame clones only and misses some. The sample records over 200,000 clones, over 80% being singletons. The gene calls are TRBV10-3 and TRBJ1-1, with no clear D. The sample consisted of PBMCs. The TCR originated in a woman in her 30s in good health and CMV-seropositive. CDR3 nucleotide sequence: TGTGCCATCAGGAAAGAAGGCACTGAAGCTTTCTTT. This translates into CAIRKEGTEAFF.